This T cell receptor (beta chain) appears in the sequencing data of a study of control samples from healthy donors and cancer patients. The CDR3 runs to 13 residues. Germline CDR1 is SGHAT and CDR2 is FQNNGV. V dropped 5 bases and J dropped 4 bases, with 11 bases sitting between them. Data came from immunoSEQ multiplex PCR; TCRdb stores just in-frame clones and leaves some out. The repertoire shows 150,000 to 200,000 clones; the top ten hold under 2.5%. The TCR sequence derives from a woman in her 30s in good health. Source material: blood. V usage is TRBV11-2 and J usage is TRBJ1-1; tentatively, D is TRBD1 (6 bases). The CDR3 DNA sequence: TGTGCCAGCAGCCTAGTGACAGGCACTGAAGCTTTCTTT. Protein sequence: CASSLVTGTEAFF.